One sample yielded the 17 T cell receptor beta chains listed below, sequenced in a study of molecular identifiers for immune sequencing clone quantification. TCRdb used MiXCR to reprocess the PCR reads, holding one entry per CDR3 protein. The sample consists of approximately 630,000 distinct CDR3 sequences, around 25% of them appearing once. Specimen: naive CD8+ T cells from blood, with Jurkat cell RNA spiked in. Subset denoted: FACS-sorted CD8+CD4-CCR7+CD45RA+ naive T cells. The receptors here all came from a human donor in good health. Some libraries in this study had Jurkat cell RNA spiked in.

This clonotype was observed a handful of times. DNA for the CDR3: TGTGCCAGCAGCTCCCCACCGCCGGCGGGGCTGACCTTTGGCACAGATACGCAGTATTTT. It codes for CASSSPPPAGLTFGTDTQYF. The chain links TRBV11-2 to TRBJ2-3, with D maybe TRBD2 (6 bases). CDR3 length: 20 amino acids. In germline, CDR1 is SGHAT, CDR2 FQNNGV. The V gene lost 4 bases and the J gene lost 1 base, with 27 bases spanning the gap.

This clonotype showed up just a few times. V gene TRBV12-3 or TRBV12-4 combines with J gene TRBJ2-5; TRBD1 aligns across 12 bases. Losses at the gene ends were 6 bases for V and 4 bases for J; bases not matched to a gene: 9. The CDR3 has 16 amino acids. The CDR3 nucleotides read TGTGCCAGCAGCCCGGGGGACAGGGGGCTCGGAGAGACCCAGTACTTC. It specifies CASSPGDRGLGETQYF.

This clonotype was picked up a small number of times. V gene TRBV4-1 combines with J gene TRBJ2-3; D might be TRBD1 (6 bases). The CDR3 sequence is 17 residues long. Trimming cost V 6 bases and J 2 bases, with 21 bases left between them. Germline V gives CDR1 MGHRA, CDR2 YSYEKL. CDR3 amino acids: CASRSHRETLLTDTQYF. CDR3 bases: TGCGCCAGCAGATCCCACAGGGAGACCCTCCTCACAGATACGCAGTATTTT.

Worth noting for this clonotype: A much larger clone differs by one base, so this may be a read error. The chain carries TRBV7-9 and TRBJ1-1, with 10 bases fitting TRBD1. Germline V gives CDR1 SEHNR, CDR2 FQNEAQ (reference sequence). This CDR3 contains 14 residues. CDR3: CASSPDRGKPEAYF. Written as DNA, the CDR3 is TGTGCCAGCAGCCCGGACAGGGGGAAACCTGAAGCTTACTTT.

The chain joins TRBV24-1 to TRBJ2-3; TRBD1 aligns across 7 bases. The junction had 9 bases not matched to a gene; V was cut back by 4 bases and J by 6 bases. Per the germline V gene, CDR1 is KGHDR and CDR2 is SFDVKD. The CDR3 sequence is 15 residues long. The CDR3 nucleotides are TGTGCCACCAGTGACCCTCGACAGGGAACGGATACGCAGTATTTT. It codes for CATSDPRQGTDTQYF.

This clonotype was observed a handful of times. This chain connects TRBV5-1 to TRBJ1-1; possibly TRBD1 for D (5 bases). This CDR3 region has 14 residues. V lost 3 bases, J lost 3 bases, and 12 bases lay in between. Germline CDR1 is SGHRS and CDR2 is YFSETQ. CDR3: CASSSTAVDTEAFF. The CDR3 bases are TGCGCCAGCAGCTCGACAGCTGTTGACACTGAAGCTTTCTTT.

This clonotype showed up many times. The gene calls are TRBV5-5 and TRBJ1-1; no clear D gene. Germline lookup yields CDR1 SGHKS and CDR2 YYEKEE (reference sequence). The CDR3 is 11 residues long. V gave up 4 bases and J gave up 11 bases, with 12 bases separating them. The CDR3 loop is CASSLTTLAFF. CDR3 nucleotide sequence: TGTGCCAGCAGCCTTACCACCTTGGCTTTCTTT.

This clonotype was recorded a few times. The chain carries TRBV6-2 or TRBV6-3 and TRBJ2-5; 10 bases match TRBD2. The V segment lost 0 bases and the J segment 3 bases; nucleotides outside the gene matches: 10. This CDR3 has 18 residues. Germline CDR1 and CDR2: MNHEY and SVGEGT. This CDR3 reads CASSYSSDLAGGKETQYF. CDR3 bases: TGTGCCAGCAGTTACTCGAGTGATTTAGCGGGGGGAAAAGAGACCCAGTACTTC.

J is TRBJ2-3 and V is TRBV5-3; TRBD2 aligns across 10 bases. TRBV5-3 is an ORF; its function is uncertain. The junction had 12 bases not matched to a gene; V was cut back by 10 bases and J by 1 base. CDR3 length equals 16 residues. CDR3 amino acids: CAGSLLGTSGTDTQYF. As DNA, the CDR3 is TGTGCCGGCAGCTTGTTAGGGACTAGCGGCACAGATACGCAGTATTTT.

This clonotype was detected ten times or more. The rearrangement links TRBV5-1 to TRBJ1-2; a weak D match, TRBD1 (5 bases). CDR1 is SGHRS and CDR2 is YFSETQ in the germline V gene. V lost 5 bases and J 5 bases, leaving 19 bases between the germline ends. This CDR3 spans 15 amino acids. In DNA form, the CDR3 reads TGCGCCAGCAGTTCTTTCACAGGAGAAATTTATGGCTACACCTTC. This gives the protein CASSSFTGEIYGYTF.

This clonotype was picked up many times. The chain carries TRBV29-1 and TRBJ2-5; 8 bases are shared with TRBD2. Germline CDR1 and CDR2: SQVTM and ANQGSEA. The CDR3 loop spans 15 amino acids. The J segment lost 5 bases and the V segment lost 5 bases, leaving 13 bases of the junction unmatched. The CDR3 DNA sequence: TGCAGCGTTAACGGACTAGCAAGATCGTCCGAGACCCAGTACTTC. Its translation is CSVNGLARSSETQYF.

This clonotype showed up just a few times. The gene calls are TRBV4-3 and TRBJ1-1; 7 bases match TRBD1. V lost 1 base, J lost 7 bases, and 12 bases stayed unmatched. The CDR3 spans 16 residues. Germline assignment: CDR1 LGHNA and CDR2 YSLEER. The CDR3 nucleotides read TGCGCCAGCAGCCAAGGTGGTACAGGGGATATAGATGAAGCTTTCTTT. Translated, it gives CASSQGGTGDIDEAFF.

DNA for the CDR3: TGTGCCAGCAGCCAGAGGGGGACAGGAACGCACACCGGGGAGCTGTTTTTT. Protein sequence: CASSQRGTGTHTGELFF. This sequence joins TRBV3-1 and TRBJ2-2; 8 bases fit TRBD1. CDR1 is LGHDT and CDR2 is YNNKEL in the germline V gene (reference sequence). The V segment lost 3 bases and the J segment 3 bases; nucleotides outside the gene matches: 9. The CDR3 runs 17 residues.

In this sample, this clonotype turned up many times. The V call is TRBV2, the J call TRBJ2-7; 12 bases map to TRBD1. The CDR3 contains 15 residues. V lost 6 bases, J lost 1 base, and 4 bases stayed unmatched. Germline CDR1 reads SNHLY; CDR2 reads FYNNEI. CDR3 bases: TGTGCCAGCAGGCCGGGACAGGGGGCTTCCTACGAGCAGTACTTC. Encoded protein: CASRPGQGASYEQYF.

The chain joins TRBV6-5 to TRBJ1-4, with a possible D match to TRBD1 (5 bases). CDR1 is MNHEY, CDR2 SVGAGI, per germline. The CDR3 runs to 15 residues. The V gene lost 5 bases and the J gene lost 4 bases, with 14 bases spanning the gap. The CDR3: CASSTGTTINEKLFF. Here the CDR3 DNA reads TGTGCCAGCAGTACCGGGACGACTATTAATGAAAAACTGTTTTTT.

J is TRBJ2-7 and V is TRBV4-3; no clear D gene. Germline CDR1 LGHNA, CDR2 YSLEER. V lost 4 bases and J 5 bases, leaving 12 bases between the germline ends. The CDR3 has 13 residues. CDR3: CASSRWGSDEQYF. DNA for the CDR3: TGCGCCAGCAGCCGTTGGGGATCGGACGAGCAGTACTTC.

This clonotype was seen repeatedly, ten times or more. The chain couples TRBV20-1 to TRBJ2-3; TRBD2 matches at 10 bases. The CDR3 consists of 14 residues. Germline CDR1 DFQATT, CDR2 SNEGSKA (reference sequence). V lost 3 bases and J lost 8; bases outside the gene matches: 8. CDR3 coding DNA: TGCAGTGCTAGGGCTCCTAGCGGGAGAGTTACGCAGTATTTT. Encoded protein: CSARAPSGRVTQYF.